These 6 T cell receptor beta chains share one sample of origin, sequenced in a study of beta chain features in type 1 diabetes. Reverse transcribing all isolated RNA meant expressed TCRB transcripts were sequenced. Clones were read by immunoSEQ multiplex PCR, and TCRdb kept only the in-frame ones, dropping some. The data contain about 160,000 clones, about 7.9% of them singletons. These TCRs' antigens remain unknown. Study-level results: Within each of all four CD4+ subsets, Type 1 diabetes patients had TCRB CDR3s that were moderately but significantly shorter.

Sequenced sample: central memory CD4+ T cells from blood. Every receptor here comes from a man younger than 35 with type 1 diabetes.

This chain connects TRBV4-3 to TRBJ2-2; the match to TRBD2 covers 13 bases. J lost 3 bases, V lost 4 bases, and 11 bases had no gene match. The germline CDR1 and CDR2 sequences are LGHNA and YSLEER. This CDR3 spans 19 amino acids. The CDR3: CASSLQTSGGALDTGELFF. In DNA form, the CDR3 reads TGCGCCAGCAGCCTCCAAACTAGCGGGGGGGCCTTGGACACCGGGGAGCTGTTTTTT.

This CDR3 is CASSFGGRGSYEQYF. As DNA, the CDR3 is TGTGCCAGCAGCTTTGGAGGGCGGGGGTCCTACGAGCAGTACTTC. The rearrangement joins TRBV5-4 to TRBJ2-7; 7 bases map to TRBD2. Germline CDR1 reads SGHNT; CDR2 reads YYREEE (reference sequence). V was clipped by 2 bases and J by 1 base; unmatched bases: 6. This CDR3 has 15 residues.

A few counts support this clone. This rearrangement joins TRBV30 to TRBJ1-5; D is undetermined. The CDR3 has 12 amino acids. CDR1 is GTSNPN, CDR2 SVGIG, per germline (reference sequence). The V gene lost 2 bases and the J gene lost 6 bases, with 8 bases spanning the gap. CDR3 sequence reads: CAWSFPGQPQHF. For the CDR3, the DNA is TGTGCCTGGAGTTTTCCAGGTCAGCCCCAGCATTTT.

V gene TRBV20-1 combines with J gene TRBJ2-3; D is undetermined. The germline V and J ends were trimmed by 5 bases and 8 bases, with 11 bases remaining between them. The CDR3 length is 11 residues. CDR1 is DFQATT and CDR2 is SNEGSKA in the germline V gene (reference sequence). In nucleotides, the CDR3 is TGCAGTGCTGACTGGCTCGGTACGCAGTATTTT. It is translated as CSADWLGTQYF.

This clone was detected only a few times. The rearrangement uses TRBV7-8 and TRBJ2-7, with TRBD2 matching over 12 bases. J lost 6 bases, V lost 5 bases, and 5 bases had no gene match. CDR3 length equals 14 residues. CDR1 is SGHVS, CDR2 FQNEAQ, per germline. The CDR3 nucleotides read TGTGCCAGCAGCACGTGGACTAGCGGGACCGAGCAGTACTTC. It encodes CASSTWTSGTEQYF.

The V call is TRBV5-1, the J call TRBJ2-2, with 7 positions matching TRBD2. After removal of 2 bases from V and 6 bases from J, the junction contained 7 bases not matched to a gene. This CDR3 has 15 amino acids. Germline V gene sequence: CDR1 SGHRS, CDR2 YFSETQ. DNA of the CDR3: TGCGCCAGCAGCTTCCCCGAGGGAGGGGCCGGGGAGCTGTTTTTT. It yields the protein CASSFPEGGAGELFF.